These T cell receptor beta chains were read from a single sample in a study of Graves' ophthalmopathy and Graves' hyperthyroidism. In TCRdb, the multiplex PCR reads were re-called with MiXCR into one record per CDR3 protein. The data show some 1.1 million distinct CDR3 sequences, approximately 35% seen once. The sample comprised peripheral blood or thyroid tissue (not recorded which). The receptors come from an adult man with Graves' hyperthyroidism. The CDR3 runs from the conserved cysteine through the conserved F or W. Each record gives: J gene, D gene, V gene, CDR3 length, clone size, CDR3 protein, CDR3 DNA. The D gene is left open where the match is weak. Size is stated for part of the rows, as once, few or many counts, or as a class when the clone is expanded.

j_call: TRBJ2-2
d_call: -
v_call: TRBV2
cdr3_length: 15
clone_size: -
cdr3_aa: CASRVGDEETGELFF
cdr3_nt: TGTGCCAGCAGGGTAGGGGATGAGGAAACCGGGGAGCTGTTTTTT

j_call: TRBJ1-5
d_call: TRBD1
v_call: TRBV5-4
cdr3_length: 15
clone_size: -
cdr3_aa: CASSSGTEVNQPQHF
cdr3_nt: TGTGCCAGCAGCAGTGGGACAGAGGTCAATCAGCCCCAGCATTTT

j_call: TRBJ2-5
d_call: -
v_call: TRBV28
cdr3_length: 11
clone_size: many
cdr3_aa: CASSFRSDEYF
cdr3_nt: TGTGCCAGCAGTTTCAGAAGCGACGAGTACTTC

j_call: TRBJ1-4
d_call: TRBD1
v_call: TRBV19
cdr3_length: 15
clone_size: many
cdr3_aa: CASSSPGQGEEKLFF
cdr3_nt: TGTGCCAGTAGTTCTCCGGGACAGGGTGAGGAAAAACTGTTTTTT

j_call: TRBJ2-5
d_call: TRBD2
v_call: TRBV7-7
cdr3_length: 15
clone_size: many
cdr3_aa: CASSQNPTSGKNQYF
cdr3_nt: TGTGCCAGCAGCCAAAACCCGACTAGCGGAAAAAACCAGTACTTC

j_call: TRBJ2-6
d_call: -
v_call: TRBV7-2
cdr3_length: 14
clone_size: many
cdr3_aa: CASRQGYGANVLTF
cdr3_nt: TGTGCCAGCAGGCAGGGTTATGGGGCCAACGTCCTGACTTTC

j_call: TRBJ2-7
d_call: TRBD2
v_call: TRBV10-2
cdr3_length: 17
clone_size: -
cdr3_aa: CASSAPKGSGTWLGQYF
cdr3_nt: TGCGCCAGCAGTGCCCCCAAGGGTAGCGGGACCTGGTTGGGGCAGTACTTC

j_call: TRBJ2-7
d_call: -
v_call: TRBV15
cdr3_length: 14
clone_size: many
cdr3_aa: CATSPREEAYEQYF
cdr3_nt: TGTGCCACCAGCCCAAGGGAAGAGGCCTACGAGCAGTACTTC

j_call: TRBJ1-6
d_call: -
v_call: TRBV4-3
cdr3_length: 13
clone_size: many
cdr3_aa: CASSQDPGSPLHF
cdr3_nt: TGCGCCAGCAGCCAAGATCCCGGGTCACCCCTCCACTTT

j_call: TRBJ1-2
d_call: -
v_call: TRBV20-1
cdr3_length: 13
clone_size: many
cdr3_aa: CSALGGGDDGYTF
cdr3_nt: TGCAGTGCCCTGGGGGGAGGGGATGACGGCTACACCTTC

j_call: TRBJ2-3
d_call: -
v_call: TRBV10-3
cdr3_length: 16
clone_size: few
cdr3_aa: CAISERPRGWEDTQYF
cdr3_nt: TGTGCCATCAGTGAGCGGCCACGAGGATGGGAAGATACGCAGTATTTT

j_call: TRBJ1-1
d_call: TRBD1
v_call: TRBV6-5
cdr3_length: 12
clone_size: -
cdr3_aa: CASGRQGLEAFF
cdr3_nt: TGTGCCAGCGGGAGACAGGGGCTTGAAGCTTTCTTT

j_call: TRBJ1-2
d_call: TRBD1
v_call: TRBV7-2
cdr3_length: 14
clone_size: -
cdr3_aa: CASKSSRGVRGYTF
cdr3_nt: TGTGCCAGCAAATCCTCCAGGGGGGTCCGTGGCTACACCTTC

j_call: TRBJ1-1
d_call: -
v_call: TRBV7-8
cdr3_length: 16
clone_size: -
cdr3_aa: CASSSEYRVSDTEAFF
cdr3_nt: TGTGCCAGCAGTTCAGAATACAGGGTAAGCGACACTGAAGCTTTCTTT

j_call: TRBJ2-2
d_call: TRBD1
v_call: TRBV19
cdr3_length: 16
clone_size: few
cdr3_aa: CASSIALQGAAGELFF
cdr3_nt: TGTGCCAGTAGTATAGCTCTTCAGGGGGCCGCCGGGGAGCTGTTTTTT

j_call: TRBJ1-2
d_call: TRBD1
v_call: TRBV30
cdr3_length: 12
clone_size: many
cdr3_aa: CAWSGTGVGYTF
cdr3_nt: TGTGCCTGGAGTGGAACAGGGGTAGGCTACACCTTC

j_call: TRBJ2-7
d_call: -
v_call: TRBV5-1
cdr3_length: 16
clone_size: many
cdr3_aa: CASSSGLWDLSYEQYF
cdr3_nt: TGCGCCAGCAGCTCGGGACTTTGGGACCTCTCCTACGAGCAGTACTTC

j_call: TRBJ2-5
d_call: -
v_call: TRBV7-2
cdr3_length: 14
clone_size: -
cdr3_aa: CASSPWTVQETQYF
cdr3_nt: TGTGCCAGCAGCCCCTGGACAGTCCAAGAGACCCAGTACTTC

j_call: TRBJ2-7
d_call: TRBD2
v_call: TRBV20-1
cdr3_length: 14
clone_size: -
cdr3_aa: CSALSGRKGYEQYF
cdr3_nt: TGCAGTGCTTTGAGCGGGAGGAAGGGCTACGAGCAGTACTTC

j_call: TRBJ2-5
d_call: -
v_call: TRBV7-8
cdr3_length: 15
clone_size: -
cdr3_aa: CASSPPRIAVETQYF
cdr3_nt: TGTGCCAGCAGCCCCCCCCGAATAGCGGTGGAGACCCAGTACTTC

j_call: TRBJ2-5
d_call: TRBD2
v_call: TRBV10-3
cdr3_length: 15
clone_size: once
cdr3_aa: CAIKPGLAGRETQYF
cdr3_nt: TGTGCCATCAAGCCGGGACTAGCGGGGCGGGAGACCCAGTACTTC

j_call: TRBJ1-1
d_call: -
v_call: TRBV7-2
cdr3_length: 14
clone_size: -
cdr3_aa: CASTTGGALAEAFF
cdr3_nt: TGTGCCAGCACCACGGGGGGGGCGTTGGCTGAAGCTTTCTTT

j_call: TRBJ2-2
d_call: -
v_call: TRBV9
cdr3_length: 17
clone_size: few
cdr3_aa: CASSVNPVFWGTGELFF
cdr3_nt: TGTGCCAGCAGCGTAAACCCCGTTTTTTGGGGTACCGGGGAGCTGTTTTTT

j_call: TRBJ2-7
d_call: -
v_call: TRBV7-2
cdr3_length: 13
clone_size: -
cdr3_aa: CASSPLVGDEQYF
cdr3_nt: TGTGCCAGCAGCCCCCTGGTAGGGGACGAGCAGTACTTC

j_call: TRBJ2-7
d_call: -
v_call: TRBV29-1
cdr3_length: 15
clone_size: -
cdr3_aa: CSVSRAVGSSYEQYF
cdr3_nt: TGCAGCGTCTCAAGGGCGGTCGGGAGCTCCTACGAGCAGTACTTC

j_call: TRBJ2-7
d_call: -
v_call: TRBV27
cdr3_length: 12
clone_size: -
cdr3_aa: CASRAPGYEQYF
cdr3_nt: TGTGCCAGCAGGGCCCCAGGTTACGAGCAGTACTTC

j_call: TRBJ2-5
d_call: -
v_call: TRBV29-1
cdr3_length: 12
clone_size: -
cdr3_aa: CSVEAVWSTLYF
cdr3_nt: TGCAGCGTTGAAGCGGTCTGGTCAACTTTGTACTTC

j_call: TRBJ1-1
d_call: TRBD1
v_call: TRBV28
cdr3_length: 16
clone_size: -
cdr3_aa: CASSLWQGGGITEAFF
cdr3_nt: TGTGCCAGCAGTTTATGGCAGGGGGGGGGTATCACTGAAGCTTTCTTT

j_call: TRBJ1-1
d_call: -
v_call: TRBV2
cdr3_length: 14
clone_size: many
cdr3_aa: CASWTGSMNTEAFF
cdr3_nt: TGTGCCAGCTGGACGGGGAGCATGAACACTGAAGCTTTCTTT

j_call: TRBJ2-6
d_call: -
v_call: TRBV11-2
cdr3_length: 14
clone_size: many
cdr3_aa: CASTTDRGANVLTF
cdr3_nt: TGTGCCAGCACTACAGACCGAGGGGCCAACGTCCTGACTTTC

j_call: TRBJ2-6
d_call: TRBD2
v_call: TRBV15
cdr3_length: 19
clone_size: many
cdr3_aa: CATSRVRGLAVPGANVLTF
cdr3_nt: TGTGCCACCAGCAGAGTCCGGGGACTAGCGGTCCCTGGGGCCAACGTCCTGACTTTC

j_call: TRBJ2-5
d_call: TRBD2
v_call: TRBV5-6
cdr3_length: 15
clone_size: few
cdr3_aa: CASSLESSGGETQYF
cdr3_nt: TGTGCCAGCAGCTTGGAGAGTAGCGGGGGAGAGACCCAGTACTTC

j_call: TRBJ1-2
d_call: -
v_call: TRBV7-9
cdr3_length: 13
clone_size: many
cdr3_aa: CASSRASGNGYTF
cdr3_nt: TGTGCCAGCAGCCGGGCCTCAGGGAATGGCTACACCTTC

j_call: TRBJ1-2
d_call: -
v_call: TRBV11-2
cdr3_length: 8
clone_size: -
cdr3_aa: CASSPGTF
cdr3_nt: TGTGCCAGCAGCCCGGGGACCTTC

j_call: TRBJ2-7
d_call: -
v_call: TRBV20-1
cdr3_length: 20
clone_size: -
cdr3_aa: CSARVVGGRFNNRRHYEQYF
cdr3_nt: TGCAGTGCTAGAGTGGTGGGGGGCCGGTTTAATAACCGCCGCCACTACGAGCAGTACTTC

j_call: TRBJ1-6
d_call: -
v_call: TRBV2
cdr3_length: 13
clone_size: -
cdr3_aa: CASRGTTDSPLHF
cdr3_nt: TGTGCCAGCAGGGGGACAACCGATTCACCCCTCCACTTT

j_call: TRBJ2-5
d_call: -
v_call: TRBV10-3
cdr3_length: 12
clone_size: -
cdr3_aa: CASMRPQETQYF
cdr3_nt: TGTGCCAGCATGAGACCACAAGAGACCCAGTACTTC

j_call: TRBJ1-2
d_call: -
v_call: TRBV14
cdr3_length: 15
clone_size: many
cdr3_aa: CASSQEGQWLYGYTF
cdr3_nt: TGTGCCAGCAGCCAAGAAGGACAGTGGCTCTATGGCTACACCTTC

j_call: TRBJ2-5
d_call: TRBD2
v_call: TRBV2
cdr3_length: 17
clone_size: once
cdr3_aa: CASTQGWVAGEQETQYF
cdr3_nt: TGTGCCAGCACCCAAGGTTGGGTAGCGGGAGAACAAGAGACCCAGTACTTC